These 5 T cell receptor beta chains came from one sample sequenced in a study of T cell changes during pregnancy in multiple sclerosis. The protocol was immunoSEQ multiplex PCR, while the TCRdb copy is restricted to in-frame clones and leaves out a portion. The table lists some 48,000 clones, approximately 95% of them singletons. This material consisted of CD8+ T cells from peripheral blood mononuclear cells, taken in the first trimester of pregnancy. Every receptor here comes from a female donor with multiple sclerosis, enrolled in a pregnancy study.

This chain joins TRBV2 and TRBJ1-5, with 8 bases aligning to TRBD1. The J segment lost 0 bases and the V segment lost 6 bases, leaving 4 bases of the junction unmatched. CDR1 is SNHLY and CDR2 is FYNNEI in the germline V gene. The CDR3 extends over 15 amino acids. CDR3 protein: CASRDRVGSNQPQHF. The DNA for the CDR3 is TGTGCCAGCAGGGACAGGGTCGGTAGCAATCAGCCCCAGCATTTT.

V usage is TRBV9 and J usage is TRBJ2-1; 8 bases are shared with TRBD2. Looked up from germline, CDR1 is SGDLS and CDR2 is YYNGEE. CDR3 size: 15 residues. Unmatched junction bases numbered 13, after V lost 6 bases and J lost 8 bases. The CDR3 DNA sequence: TGTGCCAGCACCGCAAGCGGGAGCCAAGGCGATGAGCAGTTCTTC. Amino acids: CASTASGSQGDEQFF.

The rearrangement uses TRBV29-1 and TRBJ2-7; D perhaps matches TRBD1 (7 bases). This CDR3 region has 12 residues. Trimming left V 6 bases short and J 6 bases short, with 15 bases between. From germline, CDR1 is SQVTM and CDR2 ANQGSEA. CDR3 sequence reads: CSVIGQEGEQYF. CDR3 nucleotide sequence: TGCAGCGTCATCGGACAGGAGGGCGAGCAGTACTTC.

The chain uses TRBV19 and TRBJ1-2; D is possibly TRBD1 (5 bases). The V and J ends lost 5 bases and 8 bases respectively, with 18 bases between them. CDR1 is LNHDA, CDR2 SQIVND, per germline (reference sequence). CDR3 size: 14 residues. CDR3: CASSQGGSYVGYTF. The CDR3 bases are TGTGCCAGTAGTCAGGGAGGAAGCTATGTCGGCTACACCTTC.

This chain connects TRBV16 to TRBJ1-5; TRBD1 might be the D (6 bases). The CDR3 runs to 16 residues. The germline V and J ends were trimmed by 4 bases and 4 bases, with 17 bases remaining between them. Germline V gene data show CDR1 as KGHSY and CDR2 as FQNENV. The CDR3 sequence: CASSRTTGTNNQPQHF. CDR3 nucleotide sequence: TGTGCCAGCAGCCGAACGACCGGGACAAATAATCAGCCCCAGCATTTT.